This TCR beta chain was sequenced in a study of CD8 T cells in Susac syndrome. Study-wide results and caveats: The CD4+ T cell repertoires in Susac syndrome did not show any clonal expansion.

Trimming took 2 bases from V and 2 from J; bases not matched to a gene: 7. Germline lookup yields CDR1 MNHEY and CDR2 SVGAGI. CDR3 length equals 16 residues. From blood CD8+ and CD4+ T cells, TCR beta sequences were generated. About this clonotype itself: Its antigen is not known.

Random hexamers were used to reverse transcribe the RNA input (about 0.5 to 1 ug). TCRdb reprocessed the immunoSEQ multiplex PCR reads with MiXCR, giving one entry per CDR3 protein. The table has over 100,000 distinct CDR3 sequences, around 96% seen once. Material: CD4+ T cells from PBMCs. This TCR was sampled from a human donor with Susac syndrome. J is TRBJ2-3 and V is TRBV6-5, with 7 bases matching TRBD1. The DNA for the CDR3 is TGTGCCAGCAGTTACCATCGGACAGGAAACACAGATACGCAGTATTTT. Protein product: CASSYHRTGNTDTQYF.